These 19 T cell receptor beta chains came from one sample sequenced in a study of T cell changes during pregnancy in multiple sclerosis. The method was immunoSEQ multiplex PCR; TCRdb's version includes in-frame clones alone and lacks a portion of them. This sample carries around 37,000 clones, approximately 90% of them seen once, and the ten largest clones take about 27%. This material consisted of CD8+ T cells from peripheral blood mononuclear cells, taken before pregnancy. Receptors were obtained from a female donor with multiple sclerosis, enrolled in a pregnancy study.

This chain connects TRBV6-1 to TRBJ2-3; D may be TRBD1 (5 bases). This CDR3 spans 16 amino acids. V was cut by 2 bases and J by 1 base, with 13 bases left in between. Germline values: CDR1 MNHNS, CDR2 SASEGT. DNA for the CDR3: TGTGCCAGCAGTGAATGGGGCAGGGTCGGCACAGATACGCAGTATTTT. This encodes CASSEWGRVGTDTQYF.

This clone was recorded only once. The rearrangement links TRBV7-9 to TRBJ1-2, with D possibly TRBD1 on 5 matching bases. Germline-derived CDR1 and CDR2 are SEHNR and FQNEAQ (reference sequence). The V end was cut by 5 bases, the J end by 8 bases, with 24 bases between. This CDR3 region has 16 residues. This CDR3 reads CASSTTSGTLSQGYTF. For the CDR3, the DNA is TGTGCCAGCAGCACTACCTCCGGGACTCTCAGTCAGGGCTACACCTTC.

The CDR3 DNA is TGTGCCAGCAGCAAAGTTGGAGGGGTTGTCGGCTACACCTTC. Protein: CASSKVGGVVGYTF. The chain uses TRBV21-1 and TRBJ1-2. TRBV21-1 is listed as a pseudogene. The CDR3 sequence is 14 residues long.

This sequence joins TRBV21-1 and TRBJ2-7; TRBD2, the D gene given by the table, was not confirmed from the DNA. TRBV21-1 is reported as a pseudogene. The length of the CDR3 is 12 residues. Here the CDR3 reads CATFGGRYEQYF. The CDR3 DNA reads TGTGCCACCTTCGGAGGGCGCTACGAGCAGTACTTC.

This clone was counted once. This chain links TRBV19 with TRBJ1-1; D unclear. The CDR3 is 17 residues long. With 4 bases removed from V and 0 bases from J, the gap between germline ends came to 18 bases. Germline CDR1 is LNHDA and CDR2 is SQIVND (reference sequence). The chain's CDR3 is CASSTAPRRILNTEAFF. The DNA for the CDR3 is TGTGCCAGTAGTACGGCCCCCCGGAGGATATTGAACACTGAAGCTTTCTTT.

V is TRBV7-2 and J is TRBJ2-3; 12 nucleotides match TRBD2. The germline gives CDR1 SGHTA, CDR2 FQGNSA. Unmatched junction bases numbered 5, after V lost 6 bases and J lost 13 bases. The CDR3 runs to 12 residues. The CDR3 loop is CASSPTSGGKYF. The CDR3 region has the DNA TGTGCCAGCAGTCCGACTAGCGGGGGAAAGTATTTT.

CDR3 sequence reads: CASSLKLATYNEQFF. The DNA of the CDR3 is TGTGCCAGCAGCTTAAAACTAGCGACTTACAATGAGCAGTTCTTC. The V call is TRBV7-7, the J call TRBJ2-1, with 7 nucleotides matching TRBD2. The CDR3 loop spans 15 amino acids. The junction had 5 bases not matched to a gene; V was cut back by 2 bases and J by 4 bases. Germline-derived CDR1 and CDR2 are SSHAT and FNYEAQ (reference sequence).

This clone has more than one count but fewer than ten. The chain's CDR3 is CASSDRNTEAFF. CDR3 bases: TGTGCCAGCAGCGACAGAAACACTGAAGCTTTCTTT. The V and J genes are TRBV7-9 and TRBJ1-1; tentative D call: TRBD1 (5 bases). Germline lookup yields CDR1 SEHNR and CDR2 FQNEAQ (reference sequence). This CDR3 comprises 12 residues. The germline V and J ends were trimmed by 5 bases and 2 bases, with 6 bases remaining between them.

The V call is TRBV19, the J call TRBJ1-1; 9 bases are a match to TRBD1. In germline, CDR1 is LNHDA, CDR2 SQIVND (reference sequence). V shed 11 bases and J 0 bases; nucleotides not matched to a gene: 13. The CDR3 spans 16 residues. The CDR3 coding sequence is TGTGCCGGCCACCCGACAGGGGGTAGTCTGAACACTGAAGCTTTCTTT. Protein product: CAGHPTGGSLNTEAFF.

V usage is TRBV7-3 and J usage is TRBJ2-3, with a weak D call TRBD2 (5 bases). This CDR3 has 15 residues. Germline V gene lookup returns CDR1 SGHTA and CDR2 FQGTGA. The V end was cut by 2 bases, the J end by 1 base, with 10 bases between. This CDR3 is CASSLAGVGTDTQYF. CDR3 in DNA: TGTGCCAGCAGCTTAGCCGGGGTGGGCACAGATACGCAGTATTTT.

V usage is TRBV5-1 and J usage is TRBJ2-7, with D possibly matching TRBD1 (5 bases). The CDR3 totals 13 residues. The V gene's germline CDR1 is SGHRS and CDR2 YFSETQ. Between the trimmed V and J ends, which lost 0 bases and 5 bases, there was a span of 9 bases. CDR3 nucleotide sequence: TGCGCCAGCAGCTTGGGGCAGGGCAACGAGCAGTACTTC. It translates to CASSLGQGNEQYF.

This sequence joins TRBV27 and TRBJ1-1; 10 nucleotides agree with TRBD1. V lost 6 bases and J lost 0; bases outside the gene matches: 10. There are 17 residues in the CDR3. From germline, CDR1 is MNHEY and CDR2 SMNVEV (reference sequence). CDR3 sequence (DNA): TGTGCCAGCAGCGCCCGGACAGGGGGTATCATGAACACTGAAGCTTTCTTT. Encoded protein: CASSARTGGIMNTEAFF.

This clone was seen more than once but under ten times. The rearrangement joins TRBV4-1 to TRBJ1-1, with TRBD1 as a possible D gene (6 bases). In germline, CDR1 is MGHRA, CDR2 YSYEKL. The CDR3 spans 16 residues. V was pared by 0 bases and J by 1 base, with 12 bases between. This chain's CDR3 is CASSQDEQGTNTEAFF. CDR3 nucleotides: TGCGCCAGCAGCCAAGATGAACAGGGAACGAACACTGAAGCTTTCTTT.

This clone was picked up one time. The chain combines TRBV2 with TRBJ2-5; 10 bases are shared with TRBD2. V lost 6 bases to trimming and J lost 2 bases; unmatched junction nucleotides: 9. Looked up from germline, CDR1 is SNHLY and CDR2 is FYNNEI. The CDR3 length is 16 residues. In DNA form, the CDR3 reads TGTGCCAGCAGCGATACTAGCGGGGCTCCACAAGAGACCCAGTACTTC. Amino acids: CASSDTSGAPQETQYF. Drawing the rest from reference TRBV2 and TRBJ2-5, the complete variable domain is EPEVTQTPSHQVTQMGQEVILRCVPISNHLYFYWYRQILGQKVEFLVSFYNNEISEKSEIFDDQFSVERPDGSNFTLKIRSTKLEDSAMYFCASSDTSGAPQETQYFGPGTRLLVL.

The chain carries TRBV6-1 and TRBJ2-7; 10 positions agree with TRBD1. In germline, CDR1 is MNHNS, CDR2 SASEGT. J gave up 4 bases and V 4 bases, and 7 bases lay outside the gene matches. The CDR3 length is 15 residues. This CDR3 reads CASSAVRDRGYEQYF. In DNA, the CDR3 is TGTGCCAGCAGTGCGGTGCGGGACAGGGGTTACGAGCAGTACTTC.

This chain connects TRBV7-3 to TRBJ2-1, with TRBD2 matching 8 bases. The germline V gene encodes CDR1 SGHTA and CDR2 FQGTGA. The CDR3 runs to 16 residues. V was pared by 1 base and J by 5 bases, with 7 bases of the junction left unmatched. The CDR3 DNA sequence: TGTGCCAGCAGCTTAAAGGCGGGGGGCGCTAACAATGAGCAGTTCTTC. Its protein product is CASSLKAGGANNEQFF.

The CDR3 loop reads CASSVGGSPYEQYF. The CDR3 region has the DNA TGTGCCAGCAGCGTAGGCGGGAGCCCCTACGAGCAGTACTTC. The chain employs TRBV9 and TRBJ2-7; TRBD2 agrees at 7 bases. The germline V gene has CDR1 SGDLS and CDR2 YYNGEE. J gave up 2 bases and V 0 bases, and 2 bases lay outside the gene matches. The CDR3 runs to 14 residues. The complete variable domain, with remaining parts taken from reference TRBV9 and TRBJ2-7, reads DSGVTQTPKHLITATGQRVTLRCSPRSGDLSVYWYQQSLDQGLQFLIQYYNGEERAKGNILERFSAQQFPDLHSELNLSSLELGDSALYFCASSVGGSPYEQYFGPGTRLTVT.

V is TRBV27 and J is TRBJ2-5, with D perhaps matching TRBD2 (5 bases). Germline lookup yields CDR1 MNHEY and CDR2 SMNVEV (reference sequence). CDR3 size: 16 residues. V gave up 4 bases and J gave up 5 bases, with 20 bases separating them. The CDR3 loop reads CASSSMRVGSRETQYF. The CDR3 bases are TGTGCCAGCAGTTCTATGAGGGTGGGTTCCCGCGAGACCCAGTACTTC.

Here the CDR3 DNA reads TGTGCCAGCAGTGAACTGACAGGGCGGAGGAACACTGAAGCTTTCTTT. Amino acid sequence: CASSELTGRRNTEAFF. The chain links TRBV6-4 to TRBJ1-1; 7 bases map to TRBD1. V shed 3 bases and J 1 base; nucleotides not matched to a gene: 8. CDR3 length: 16 residues. Germline loops: CDR1 MRHNA, CDR2 SNTAGT.